The 18 T cell receptor beta chains below were found in one sample sequenced in a study of blood T cell repertoires in COVID-19. Data came from immunoSEQ multiplex PCR; TCRdb stores just in-frame clones and leaves some out. The data contain some 7,700 clones, 88% of them singletons. The source material was peripheral blood. Source of these receptors: a human donor in a cohort sampled during active COVID-19.

The chain recombines TRBV10-1 with TRBJ1-2; 8 positions match TRBD1. Germline-derived CDR1 and CDR2 are WNHNN and SYGVQD (reference sequence). This CDR3 comprises 14 residues. With V trimmed by 5 bases and J by 9 bases, 11 bases remained unmatched. The CDR3 DNA sequence: TGCGCCAGCAGTCCCTCCTACGGACAGGGAAGCTACACCTTC. It is translated as CASSPSYGQGSYTF.

This clone was seen only once. The chain joins TRBV6-5 to TRBJ1-2; 8 bases are a match to TRBD1. Germline loops: CDR1 MNHEY, CDR2 SVGAGI. There are 15 residues in the CDR3. Trimming took 0 bases from V and 4 from J; bases not matched to a gene: 4. CDR3 bases: TGTGCCAGCAGTTACTCGTCCACAGGGGGCTATGGCTACACCTTC. As protein: CASSYSSTGGYGYTF.

The count of this clone is one. The chain uses TRBV28 and TRBJ2-2; D perhaps matches TRBD2 (6 bases). The ends were cut back, 5 bases at V and 7 bases at J, with 11 bases in the middle. Germline lookup yields CDR1 MDHEN and CDR2 SYDVKM. The length of the CDR3 is 13 residues. CDR3: CASSMTSVGELFF. CDR3 sequence (DNA): TGTGCCAGCAGTATGACTAGTGTCGGGGAGCTGTTTTTT. Filled out from reference TRBV28 and TRBJ2-2, the complete variable domain reads DVKVTQSSRYLVKRTGEKVFLECVQDMDHENMFWYRQDPGLGLRLIYFSYDVKMKEKGDIPEGYSVSREKKERFSLILESASTNQTSMYLCASSMTSVGELFFGEGSRLTVL.

This clone appeared a single time. The rearrangement links TRBV9 to TRBJ2-2; the D gene is possibly TRBD2 (5 bases). The germline gives CDR1 SGDLS, CDR2 YYNGEE. The CDR3 totals 15 residues. Trimming removed 1 base from V and 2 bases from J, with 9 bases in between. In DNA form, the CDR3 reads TGTGCCAGCAGCGTACCCGGGATCAACACCGGGGAGCTGTTTTTT. This translates into CASSVPGINTGELFF. Filled out from reference TRBV9 and TRBJ2-2, the complete variable domain reads DSGVTQTPKHLITATGQRVTLRCSPRSGDLSVYWYQQSLDQGLQFLIQYYNGEERAKGNILERFSAQQFPDLHSELNLSSLELGDSALYFCASSVPGINTGELFFGEGSRLTVL.

The DNA of the CDR3 is TGTGCCACTACACAGGGCGGGCTAGCGGGAGCCTACTACAATGAGCAGTTCTTC. This gives the protein CATTQGGLAGAYYNEQFF. The chain combines TRBV11-2 with TRBJ2-1; 10 nucleotides line up with TRBD2. The CDR3 loop spans 18 amino acids. The J segment lost 3 bases and the V segment lost 10 bases, leaving 18 bases of the junction unmatched. Germline-derived CDR1 and CDR2 are SGHAT and FQNNGV.

The J gene is TRBJ1-6, the V gene TRBV5-4; D gene unclear. V was shortened by 2 bases and J by 0 bases, with 6 bases between the two germline ends. Germline CDR1 reads SGHNT; CDR2 reads YYREEE (reference sequence). The CDR3 runs to 15 residues. CDR3 amino acids: CASSFGSSYNSPLHF. In DNA form, the CDR3 reads TGTGCCAGCAGCTTCGGGAGCTCCTATAATTCACCCCTCCACTTT.

The chain recombines TRBV13 with TRBJ2-3; TRBD2 matches 9 bases. This CDR3 is 18 amino acids long. Germline V gene lookup returns CDR1 PRHDT and CDR2 FYEKMQ (reference sequence). With 4 bases clipped from V and 2 bases from J, the junction kept 13 bases outside the gene matches. CDR3 amino acids: CASSSRGLAGSFTDTQYF. The CDR3 region has the DNA TGTGCCAGCAGCTCAAGAGGCCTAGCGGGATCTTTCACAGATACGCAGTATTTT.

This chain joins TRBV24-1 and TRBJ2-7, with 10 bases matching TRBD2. CDR3 length: 20 amino acids. V trimming: 5 bases; J trimming: 3 bases; junction bases outside the gene matches: 21. The germline gives CDR1 KGHDR, CDR2 SFDVKD. The CDR3 DNA sequence: TGTGCCACCAGTGTCCTAATTTCGGTTTCTTTCCTAGCGGGAGTCTACGAGCAGTACTTC. Translated: CATSVLISVSFLAGVYEQYF.

This clone showed up just once. This chain joins TRBV7-8 and TRBJ2-7; 10 positions match TRBD2. The V and J ends lost 5 bases and 11 bases, in that order; junction bases with no gene match: 6. Germline V lookup: CDR1 SGHVS, CDR2 FQNEAQ. The length of the CDR3 is 12 residues. CDR3 nucleotides: TGTGCCAGCAGCCCCGGAGGACTAGCGGAGTACTTC. The encoded protein is CASSPGGLAEYF.

This chain links TRBV7-8 with TRBJ2-1, with TRBD2 matching over 11 bases. V shed 4 bases and J 12 bases; nucleotides not matched to a gene: 11. The CDR3 is 15 amino acids. Germline values: CDR1 SGHVS, CDR2 FQNEAQ. The CDR3 region has the DNA TGTGCCAGCAGCTCTAGCGGGAGGTACCTTATGGTGCAGTTCTTC. Translating gives CASSSSGRYLMVQFF.

The rearrangement joins TRBV10-3 to TRBJ2-1; D is possibly TRBD2 (5 bases). The CDR3 spans 13 residues. The germline CDR1 and CDR2 sequences are ENHRY and SYGVKD. The germline V and J ends were trimmed by 7 bases and 3 bases, with 10 bases remaining between them. The CDR3 is CAITRDDYNEQFF. The CDR3 DNA reads TGTGCCATCACCCGGGATGACTACAATGAGCAGTTCTTC.

The genes are TRBV5-1 and TRBJ2-5, with D perhaps TRBD2 (5 bases). V gave up 4 bases and J gave up 5 bases, with 12 bases separating them. The germline V gene encodes CDR1 SGHRS and CDR2 YFSETQ. The CDR3 runs 13 residues. The CDR3 sequence: CASSLGVRETQYF. For the CDR3, the DNA is TGCGCCAGCAGCCTCGGGGTTCGGGAGACCCAGTACTTC.

In this sample, this clone turned up once. The genes are TRBV4-1 and TRBJ2-2; weak D call: TRBD1 (5 bases). The CDR3 contains 15 residues. Trimming took off 0 bases at V and 7 bases at J, with 12 bases between the two ends. Per the germline V gene, CDR1 is MGHRA and CDR2 is YSYEKL. CDR3 region: CASSQETGVGGELFF. DNA of the CDR3: TGCGCCAGCAGCCAAGAAACAGGTGTAGGCGGGGAGCTGTTTTTT.

V and J are TRBV5-1 and TRBJ2-6, with D uncertain. The ends were cut back, 4 bases at V and 1 base at J, with 6 bases in the middle. This CDR3 region has 14 residues. Germline loops: CDR1 SGHRS, CDR2 YFSETQ. In nucleotides, the CDR3 is TGCGCCAGCAGCCTCTCGTCTGGGGCCAACGTCCTGACTTTC. Protein: CASSLSSGANVLTF.

The V call is TRBV20-1, the J call TRBJ2-7; the match to TRBD2 covers 8 bases. The V gene's germline CDR1 is DFQATT and CDR2 SNEGSKA (reference sequence). The CDR3 sequence is 12 residues long. V lost 3 bases to trimming and J lost 3 bases; unmatched junction nucleotides: 1. The CDR3 here is CSASAGGYEQYF. The CDR3 DNA sequence: TGCAGTGCTAGTGCGGGAGGCTACGAGCAGTACTTC.

The rearrangement uses TRBV10-3 and TRBJ2-7, with 11 bases lining up with TRBD1. This CDR3 has 14 residues. CDR1 is ENHRY and CDR2 is SYGVKD in the germline V gene. The junction had 3 bases not matched to a gene; V was cut back by 4 bases and J by 4 bases. The CDR3 is CAISGGQGGYEQYF. The DNA for the CDR3 is TGTGCCATCAGTGGGGGACAGGGGGGGTACGAGCAGTACTTC.

V usage is TRBV6-5 and J usage is TRBJ2-5; D unclear. Trimming removed 8 bases from V and 5 bases from J, with 15 bases in between. CDR1 is MNHEY and CDR2 is SVGAGI in the germline V gene. This CDR3 has 13 residues. CDR3 DNA: TGTGCCAGCGGCCGACCCTTCGGGGAGACCCAGTACTTC. Translating it yields CASGRPFGETQYF.

The chain links TRBV11-3 to TRBJ2-1; a possible D gene is TRBD2 (6 bases). This CDR3 has 15 amino acids. From germline, CDR1 is SGHNT and CDR2 YENEEA. Deletions cut 2 bases from V and 6 bases from J, with 14 bases between. DNA of the CDR3: TGTGCCAGCAGCTTAAGACCCCGGGAGATCAATGAGCAGTTCTTC. It specifies CASSLRPREINEQFF.